The rows below give T cell receptor beta chains drawn from one sample of a study of CD8 T cells in ankylosing spondylitis. TCRdb re-derived calls from the 5' RACE reads in MiXCR, one entry per CDR3 protein. This table holds 150,000 to 200,000 distinct CDR3 sequences, more than 9% found once. The specimen sequenced was blood, either unsorted or a sorted T cell fraction (not recorded which). The receptors originated from a male donor with ankylosing spondylitis or in good health (not recorded which). CDR3s include the opening cysteine and the closing phenylalanine or tryptophan. Each record gives: D gene, J gene, clone size, V gene, CDR3 DNA, CDR3 protein. A D gene is named only where the DNA matches it firmly. The listing skips clone size in some rows; elsewhere it reads once, few, many or a size class.

TRBD1	TRBJ2-1	few	TRBV10-2	TGCGCCAGCCGGGACAGGGGTTACAATGAGCAGTTCTTC	CASRDRGYNEQFF
TRBD2	TRBJ2-2	many	TRBV9	TGTGCCAGCAGCGCTCTAGCGGGAGGGCCCGGGGAGCTGTTTTTT	CASSALAGGPGELFF
TRBD1	TRBJ2-1	many	TRBV12-3/TRBV12-4	TGTGCCAGCATTCGGACAGGGGGCTACAATGAGCAGTTCTTC	CASIRTGGYNEQFF
TRBD1	TRBJ1-2	many	TRBV6-5	TGTGCCAGCAGTTACGGACAGGGGGATTCCTATGGCTACACCTTC	CASSYGQGDSYGYTF
-	TRBJ2-3	many	TRBV6-5	TGTGCCAGCAGTTACTCGATCTTCACAGATACGCAGTATTTT	CASSYSIFTDTQYF
-	TRBJ1-5	many	TRBV4-1	TGCGCCAGCAGCCAGTCGGATACTTATAGCAATCAGCCCCAGCATTTT	CASSQSDTYSNQPQHF
-	TRBJ2-2	many	TRBV5-1	TGCGCCAGCAGCCCTACGTCAACCACCGGGGAGCTGTTTTTT	CASSPTSTTGELFF
TRBD1	TRBJ2-7	many	TRBV7-2	TGTGCCAGCAGCTTAGAGGGGGCGGTCATACTCCACGAGCAGTACTTC	CASSLEGAVILHEQYF
TRBD1	TRBJ1-1	many	TRBV7-9	TGTGCCACCCAGGACAGGGAAAATTCGAACACTGAAGCTTTCTTT	CATQDRENSNTEAFF
TRBD1	TRBJ1-1	-	TRBV29-1	TGCAGCGTGTGGTTGACAGGGGTAAACACTGAAGCTTTCTTT	CSVWLTGVNTEAFF
-	TRBJ2-5	many	TRBV12-3/TRBV12-4	TGTGCCAGCAGTTTAGCGCCCACTCGGGTTGGAGAGACCCAGTACTTC	CASSLAPTRVGETQYF
-	TRBJ2-5	-	TRBV11-2	TGTGCCAGCAGCTTGGGGCTCCTAGGGGAGACCCAGTACTTC	CASSLGLLGETQYF
TRBD2	TRBJ2-3	few	TRBV7-6	TGTGCCAGCAGCTTAGAGCGGGGGGTAACGCAGTATTTT	CASSLERGVTQYF
-	TRBJ2-1	-	TRBV7-6	TGTGCCAGCAGCCAGACCGCTCTGGCCAATGAGCAGTTCTTC	CASSQTALANEQFF
-	TRBJ2-2	many	TRBV28	TGTGCCAGCAGTTATTACACCGGGGAGCTGTTTTTT	CASSYYTGELFF
TRBD1	TRBJ2-5	many	TRBV5-5	TGTGCCAGCAGCTTGGGACAGGGGTTTTTGGAGACCCAGTACTTC	CASSLGQGFLETQYF
-	TRBJ2-7	many	TRBV10-1	TGCGCCAGCAGTAAAGGCGGGACCCCCGAGCAGTACTTC	CASSKGGTPEQYF
TRBD2	TRBJ2-7	-	TRBV7-2	TGTGCCAGCAGCCCTAGGACTAGCGGGTCGTCCTACGAGCAGTACTTC	CASSPRTSGSSYEQYF
-	TRBJ1-4	few	TRBV7-9	TGTGCCAGCAGCCCGAGGGGAATCACTAATGAAAAACTGTTTTTT	CASSPRGITNEKLFF
-	TRBJ1-2	-	TRBV6-1	TGTGCCAGCAGTGCCAGCTATGGCCACACCTTC	CASSASYGHTF
-	TRBJ1-5	few	TRBV6-1	TGTGCCAGCAGCGCCGGGGGGGGTTATCAGCCCCAGCATTTT	CASSAGGGYQPQHF
-	TRBJ2-7	many	TRBV10-2	TGCGCCAGCGGAGGACCACCTTTCTACGAGCAGTACTTC	CASGGPPFYEQYF
TRBD1	TRBJ2-5	many	TRBV6-1	TGTGCCAGCAGCGACAGGGGGCAAGAGACCCAGTACTTC	CASSDRGQETQYF
TRBD1	TRBJ1-2	many	TRBV12-3/TRBV12-4	TGTGCCAGCAGCCGACAGGGGGAGCTCTATGGCTACACCTTC	CASSRQGELYGYTF
-	TRBJ2-3	many	TRBV4-3	TGCGCCAGCAGCCAAGAAATCGGACTGCAACAAACTAGCACAGATACGCAGTATTTT	CASSQEIGLQQTSTDTQYF
-	TRBJ1-1	-	TRBV2	TGTGCCAGCAGTGTCCAGGGTAAGGACACTGAAGCTTTCTTT	CASSVQGKDTEAFF
-	TRBJ2-2	many	TRBV15	TGTGCCACCAGCAGTCACATAAGAGACACCGGGGAGCTGTTTTTT	CATSSHIRDTGELFF
TRBD2	TRBJ2-2	many	TRBV12-3/TRBV12-4	TGTGCCAGCAGTTTAGGCCCGACTAGCGGATTACTCGGGGAGCTGTTTTTT	CASSLGPTSGLLGELFF
-	TRBJ2-7	many	TRBV10-2	TGCGCCAGCAGTGAGAAAAAATCCTACGAGCAGTACTTC	CASSEKKSYEQYF
TRBD2	TRBJ2-1	many	TRBV7-8	TGTGCCAGCAGCCTCTTACAGGCGGGAGGGAACAATGAGCAGTTCTTC	CASSLLQAGGNNEQFF
-	TRBJ2-7	many	TRBV9	TGTGCCAGCAGCTCCCACCCCCAGGGATCGTACGAGCAGTACTTC	CASSSHPQGSYEQYF
TRBD1	TRBJ1-2	many	TRBV3-1	TGTGCCAGCAGCCTCAGACAGGGGATGAACTATGGCTACACCTTC	CASSLRQGMNYGYTF
TRBD1	TRBJ2-1	many	TRBV6-2/TRBV6-3	TGTGCCAGCAGTTACCTCCCGGGACAGGGGGCGAACAATGAGCAGTTCTTC	CASSYLPGQGANNEQFF
-	TRBJ1-3	many	TRBV6-1	TGTGCCAGCAGCCCCAGGGCTTCCATATCCAACTCTGGAAACACCATATATTTT	CASSPRASISNSGNTIYF
-	TRBJ2-7	-	TRBV7-2	TGTGCCAGCAGCTTAGCGGAGGGGGGCACCTACGAGCAGTACTTC	CASSLAEGGTYEQYF
-	TRBJ2-1	few	TRBV29-1	TGCAGCGTTCAGGGGAGGTTAATAAATGAGCAGTTCTTC	CSVQGRLINEQFF
-	TRBJ2-3	many	TRBV6-2/TRBV6-3	TGTGCCAGCAGTTACTCCCCTGTGGGGGGCCGGGACACAGATACGCAGTATTTT	CASSYSPVGGRDTDTQYF
TRBD2	TRBJ2-3	few	TRBV11-2	TGTGCCAGCAGCTTAGTATCGGCGGGGGTTGGAAGCACAGATACGCAGTATTTT	CASSLVSAGVGSTDTQYF
-	TRBJ2-1	-	TRBV5-5	TGTGCCAGCAGACTCGGACTAAGCTCCTACAATGAGCAGTTCTTC	CASRLGLSSYNEQFF